This T cell receptor (beta chain) was sequenced during a study of response to subunit inactivated influenza vaccine. General study findings and limits: Authors suggested each seasonal flu vaccination may recruit only limited numbers of new T cells.

With respect to this clonotype: Antigen: not known.

V dropped 0 bases and J dropped 5 bases, with 16 bases sitting between them. Germline V gene data show CDR1 as DFQATT and CDR2 as SNEGSKA (reference sequence). CDR3 length: 15 residues. TCRdb reprocessed the RT-PCR reads with MiXCR, giving one entry per CDR3 protein. The sample yields around 530,000 distinct CDR3 sequences, approximately 10% seen once. The sample here was PBMCs from blood, taken on the day of vaccination. The chain has TRBV20-1 and TRBJ2-5; possibly TRBD2 for D (7 bases). This sequence was found in a man in his fifties who received an inactivated influenza vaccine. The CDR3 DNA reads as TGCAGTGCTAGAGAAGGGGGAGGGCCGATCGAGACCCAGTACTTC. Translation: CSAREGGGPIETQYF.